This T cell receptor beta chain was sequenced in a study of cytomegalovirus exposure and HLA in healthy donors. Overall study results and limits: Rare TCR sequences dominated, though some public TCRs recurred in many donors. From TCR beta sequences, most subjects' HLA-A and HLA-B alleles were reportedly predicted accurately. In vitro work confirmed that a few CMV-associated chains recognize CMV antigens.

Amplification used 60 Vbeta primers and 13 Jbeta primers. The method was immunoSEQ multiplex PCR; TCRdb's version includes in-frame clones alone and lacks a portion of them. Here the sample spans some 180,000 clones, around 80% being singletons. This clone is a singleton in its sample. The antigen remains undetermined. This TCR was sampled from a man younger than 35 in good health and CMV-seronegative. What was sequenced was PBMCs.

In DNA, the CDR3 is TGTGCCAGCAGCTTAGGCGATGACAGGTACCAAGAGACCCAGTACTTC. This encodes CASSLGDDRYQETQYF. The rearrangement uses TRBV7-9 and TRBJ2-5, with TRBD1 as a possible D gene (6 bases). Trimming pared 1 base from V and 0 bases from J, leaving 12 bases between. Germline CDR1 is SEHNR and CDR2 is FQNEAQ (reference sequence). The CDR3 consists of 16 residues.